This passage covers 16 T cell receptor beta chains from one sample sequenced in a study of blood T cell repertoires in COVID-19. The method was immunoSEQ multiplex PCR; TCRdb's version includes in-frame clones alone and lacks a portion of them. This table holds around 60,000 clones, more than 90% found once. Sequenced material: peripheral blood. These receptor sequences come from a man in his sixties with acute or convalescent COVID-19.

The chain employs TRBV7-8 and TRBJ2-7, with 9 nucleotides matching TRBD1. The J segment lost 3 bases and the V segment lost 5 bases, leaving 5 bases of the junction unmatched. The CDR3 totals 14 residues. CDR1 and CDR2 from the germline V gene are SGHVS and FQNEAQ. The CDR3 reads CASSRRDRVYEQYF. In DNA form, the CDR3 reads TGTGCCAGCAGCCGCCGGGACAGGGTCTACGAGCAGTACTTC. The full variable domain, completed using reference TRBV7-8 and TRBJ2-7, is GAGVSQSPRYKVAKRGQDVALRCDPISGHVSLFWYQQALGQGPEFLTYFQNEAQLDKSGLPSDRFFAERPEGSVSTLKIQRTQQEDSAVYLCASSRRDRVYEQYFGPGTRLTVT.

The chain recombines TRBV5-1 with TRBJ2-2, with 8 bases fitting TRBD1. The germline gives CDR1 SGHRS, CDR2 YFSETQ. This CDR3 contains 17 residues. Trimming cost V 1 base and J 2 bases; bases outside gene matches: 7. CDR3: CASSLRDRSVNTGELFF. The CDR3 nucleotides read TGCGCCAGCAGCTTGCGGGACAGGTCCGTTAACACCGGGGAGCTGTTTTTT.

The chain carries TRBV30 and TRBJ1-2; 8 nucleotides line up with TRBD1. Germline trimming cut 2 bases from V and 6 bases from J; bases unmatched to any gene: 8. Per germline, CDR1 GTSNPN and CDR2 SVGIG (reference sequence). This CDR3 region has 14 residues. The CDR3 nucleotides are TGTGCCTGGAGTTATACAGGGGGGTTGGATGGCTACACCTTC. It codes for CAWSYTGGLDGYTF.

The CDR3 DNA sequence: TGCGCCAGCAGCTTGGGTGGGACAGCTTACTACGAGCAGTACTTC. Its protein is CASSLGGTAYYEQYF. The chain uses TRBV5-1 and TRBJ2-7; 7 nucleotides align to TRBD1. The CDR3 totals 15 residues. The germline gives CDR1 SGHRS, CDR2 YFSETQ. V shed 0 bases and J 3 bases; nucleotides not matched to a gene: 6.

The V call is TRBV6-1, the J call TRBJ1-1; D uncertain. V was cut by 3 bases and J by 3 bases, with 8 bases left in between. The CDR3 contains 13 residues. Germline lookup yields CDR1 MNHNS and CDR2 SASEGT. The CDR3 loop is CASSEGRYTEAFF. Written as DNA, the CDR3 is TGTGCCAGCAGTGAGGGCCGGTACACTGAAGCTTTCTTT.

The chain is built from TRBV27 and TRBJ2-1, with 9 bases that match TRBD1. From germline, CDR1 is MNHEY and CDR2 SMNVEV (reference sequence). Trimming at V came to 4 bases and at J to 9 bases, leaving 19 bases not matched to a gene. This CDR3 has 18 residues. The CDR3 DNA follows: TGTGCCAGCAGTTCTCACGGGACAGGGACGCATTTTGTCGGTGAGCAGTTCTTC. Protein sequence: CASSSHGTGTHFVGEQFF.

V usage is TRBV10-3 and J usage is TRBJ2-1; TRBD1 aligns across 7 bases. Germline values: CDR1 ENHRY, CDR2 SYGVKD. The CDR3 sequence is 14 residues long. J was trimmed by 9 bases and V by 2 bases; bases with no gene match: 7. The DNA of the CDR3 is TGTGCCATCAGTGAGATGGACAGGATCGCTGAGCAGTTCTTC. Amino acids: CAISEMDRIAEQFF.

The chain couples TRBV5-4 to TRBJ1-6; D perhaps matches TRBD1 (5 bases). CDR3 size: 16 residues. The V and J ends lost 4 bases and 9 bases respectively, with 20 bases between them. Germline V gene lookup returns CDR1 SGHNT and CDR2 YYREEE (reference sequence). Here the CDR3 DNA reads TGTGCCAGCAGCGTGGGGGGAAAATCCGGGAGTTCACCCCTCCACTTT. Translation: CASSVGGKSGSSPLHF.

The chain couples TRBV21-1 to TRBJ1-5; the tabulated D call, TRBD1, remains unverified against the DNA. TRBV21-1 is a pseudogene segment. The CDR3 sequence is 20 residues long. The CDR3 nucleotides read TGTGCCAGCAGCAAAAATTGTTTGGAACAGGGTTCCTATAGCAATCAGCCCCAGCATTTT. Encoded protein: CASSKNCLEQGSYSNQPQHF.

This chain connects TRBV25-1 to TRBJ2-1; 12 bases are shared with TRBD2. Germline lookup yields CDR1 MGHDK and CDR2 SYGVNS. Unmatched junction bases numbered 4, after V lost 4 bases and J lost 6 bases. The CDR3 sequence is 15 residues long. The CDR3 sequence: CASSAPSGGANEQFF. CDR3 sequence (DNA): TGTGCCAGCAGTGCTCCTAGCGGGGGGGCCAATGAGCAGTTCTTC.

This clone has a single count. The rearrangement links TRBV5-1 to TRBJ2-1; the D gene is possibly TRBD2 (6 bases). The length of the CDR3 is 15 residues. CDR1 and CDR2 from the germline V gene are SGHRS and YFSETQ. Trimming cost V 0 bases and J 8 bases, with 15 bases left between them. The DNA for the CDR3 is TGCGCCAGCAGCTTGGGATTGGGGGAGGTTTATGAGCAGTTCTTC. Encoded protein: CASSLGLGEVYEQFF.

The gene calls are TRBV27 and TRBJ1-1, with TRBD1 identical over 7 bases. CDR3 size: 14 residues. CDR1 is MNHEY and CDR2 is SMNVEV in the germline V gene (reference sequence). V was pared by 5 bases and J by 5 bases, with 8 bases of the junction left unmatched. The CDR3 DNA is TGTGCCAGCAGTGTAGACAGGGTGAGGACTGAAGCTTTCTTT. Protein product: CASSVDRVRTEAFF.

V is TRBV7-8 and J is TRBJ1-2, with D possibly matching TRBD1 (6 bases). Trimming pared 4 bases from V and 5 bases from J, leaving 17 bases between. The germline V gene has CDR1 SGHVS and CDR2 FQNEAQ. The CDR3 is made up of 15 amino acids. CDR3 sequence (DNA): TGTGCCAGCAGCTCCGACAGGATCGGAGGTTATGGCTACACCTTC. Translated: CASSSDRIGGYGYTF.

V and J are TRBV19 and TRBJ2-7, with a possible D match to TRBD2 (5 bases). Germline CDR1 and CDR2: LNHDA and SQIVND (reference sequence). The CDR3 has 13 residues. Trimming took 2 bases from V and 4 from J, leaving 9 bases between them. CDR3 sequence (DNA): TGTGCCAGTAGTATACCGGGGTTTTACGAGCAGTACTTC. Amino acids: CASSIPGFYEQYF.

This clone was seen once. V usage is TRBV29-1 and J usage is TRBJ1-2; 7 nucleotides line up with TRBD1. The J segment lost 4 bases and the V segment lost 2 bases, leaving 4 bases of the junction unmatched. The CDR3 is 13 residues long. Germline V gene data show CDR1 as SQVTM and CDR2 as ANQGSEA. In nucleotides, the CDR3 is TGCAGCGTTGAACCAGGGGGGAGCTATGGCTACACCTTC. It translates to CSVEPGGSYGYTF.

The genes are TRBV5-1 and TRBJ2-7; D may be TRBD1 (5 bases). This CDR3 spans 15 amino acids. The germline V gene has CDR1 SGHRS and CDR2 YFSETQ. V was shortened by 3 bases and J by 6 bases, with 19 bases between the two germline ends. CDR3 loop: CASSSDDPGKSEQYF. The CDR3 DNA is TGCGCCAGCAGCTCCGATGACCCAGGGAAGAGCGAGCAGTACTTC.